This record looks at one TCR beta chain sequence and its context. This record belongs to a study of T cell changes during pregnancy in multiple sclerosis. The assay was immunoSEQ multiplex PCR, and TCRdb's table has in-frame clones only and misses some. The table shows around 37,000 clones, with 88% occurring only once. Looked up from germline, CDR1 is MNHEY and CDR2 is SVGAGI. Trimming shortened V by 0 bases and J by 4 bases, and 7 bases separated the two germline ends. The length of the CDR3 is 15 residues. The TCR comes from a female donor with multiple sclerosis, enrolled in a pregnancy study. This chain joins TRBV6-5 and TRBJ2-6, with D perhaps matching TRBD2 (5 bases). This material consisted of CD8+ T cells from peripheral blood mononuclear cells, taken in the third trimester of pregnancy. The DNA for the CDR3 is TGTGCCAGCAGTTACTCGGGAGCCGGGGCCAACGTCCTGACTTTC. This sequence encodes CASSYSGAGANVLTF.